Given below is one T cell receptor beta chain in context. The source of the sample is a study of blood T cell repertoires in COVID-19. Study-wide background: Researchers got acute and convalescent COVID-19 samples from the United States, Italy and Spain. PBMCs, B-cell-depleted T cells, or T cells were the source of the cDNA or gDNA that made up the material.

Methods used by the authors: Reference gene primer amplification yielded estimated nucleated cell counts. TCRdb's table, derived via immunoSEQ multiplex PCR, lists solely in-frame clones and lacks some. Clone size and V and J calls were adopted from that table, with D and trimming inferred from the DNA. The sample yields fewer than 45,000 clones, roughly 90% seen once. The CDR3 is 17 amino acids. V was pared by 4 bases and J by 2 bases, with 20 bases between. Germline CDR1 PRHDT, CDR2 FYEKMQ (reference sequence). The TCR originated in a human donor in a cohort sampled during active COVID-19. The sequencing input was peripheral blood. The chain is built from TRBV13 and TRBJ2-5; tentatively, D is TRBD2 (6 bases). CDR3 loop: CASSSRGVESGQETQYF. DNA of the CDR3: TGTGCCAGCAGCTCCCGCGGGGTTGAGAGTGGGCAAGAGACCCAGTACTTC.